This T cell receptor (beta chain) was sequenced in a study of T cells in Graves' hyperthyroidism and ophthalmopathy. It was RNA transcripts that yielded the amplified TCR beta CDR3 regions. With the HTBI primer set, the TCR CDR3 went through a first round of RT-PCR. One entry per CDR3 protein, called by TCRdb with MiXCR from the multiplex PCR reads. The table has some 360,000 distinct CDR3 sequences, 14% seen once. V was trimmed by 5 bases and J by 6 bases, leaving 11 bases between them. The CDR3 extends over 12 amino acids. Per germline, CDR1 SGHAT and CDR2 FQNNGV. In its sample, this clonotype was seen many times.

The sequenced sample consisted of blood. The rearrangement joins TRBV11-2 to TRBJ2-7; no reliable D call. The TCR was taken from a woman in her fifties or sixties with Graves' hyperthyroidism. The CDR3 DNA is TGTGCCAGCAGCCCATCCCCGGGCGAGCAGTACTTC. It is translated as CASSPSPGEQYF.